One and the same sample provided the 18 T cell receptor beta chains below, sequenced in a study of T cells after yellow fever vaccination. TCRdb reprocessed the 5' RACE reads with MiXCR, giving one entry per CDR3 protein. The sample has around 200,000 distinct CDR3 sequences, 11% seen once; the top ten hold approximately 34%. The specimen was CD8+ T cells sorted from PBMCs, collected 15 days after the yellow fever booster vaccination. The receptors were sampled from a man between 18 and 29 years old who received the YFV17D yellow fever vaccine.

This clonotype was counted only a few times. The rearrangement uses TRBV19 and TRBJ1-2; no clear D. Germline V lookup: CDR1 LNHDA, CDR2 SQIVND (reference sequence). V lost 5 bases to trimming and J lost 5 bases, with 12 bases between them. The CDR3 contains 13 residues. The CDR3 DNA reads TGTGCCAGTAGTTTTAACGTCGGTTATGGCTACACCTTC. It codes for CASSFNVGYGYTF.

This clonotype showed up many times. The V gene is TRBV7-2, the J gene TRBJ2-5, with TRBD2 matching 8 bases. Germline V lookup: CDR1 SGHTA, CDR2 FQGNSA. The J segment lost 4 bases and the V segment lost 4 bases, leaving 5 bases of the junction unmatched. The CDR3 totals 14 residues. CDR3 in amino acids: CASSSGGGLETQYF. Written as DNA, the CDR3 is TGTGCCAGCAGCTCCGGGGGGGGCCTAGAGACCCAGTACTTC.

The table lists this clonotype with many counts. The chain couples TRBV6-5 to TRBJ2-5; possibly TRBD2 for D (6 bases). The germline gives CDR1 MNHEY, CDR2 SVGAGI. V was trimmed by 2 bases and J by 5 bases, leaving 15 bases between them. CDR3 size: 15 residues. The CDR3 protein is CASSYTWDSGETQYF. The DNA of the CDR3 is TGTGCCAGCAGTTACACCTGGGACTCCGGGGAGACCCAGTACTTC.

This chain links TRBV12-3 or TRBV12-4 with TRBJ2-2; D may be TRBD1 (5 bases). The CDR3 consists of 11 residues. V lost 8 bases and J lost 7, with 8 bases in between. The CDR3 DNA follows: TGTGCCAGCGACAGCGACGGGGAGCTGTTTTTT. It is translated as CASDSDGELFF.

V usage is TRBV11-2 and J usage is TRBJ2-5; a weak D match, TRBD2 (6 bases). With 1 base removed from V and 1 base from J, the gap between germline ends came to 13 bases. The CDR3 is 16 amino acids. The germline V gene encodes CDR1 SGHAT and CDR2 FQNNGV. The chain's CDR3 is CASSLVRRGIQETQYF. The CDR3 DNA follows: TGTGCCAGCAGCTTAGTACGACGCGGGATCCAAGAGACCCAGTACTTC. Full variable domain (remainder filled in from reference TRBV11-2 and TRBJ2-5): EAGVAQSPRYKIIEKRQSVAFWCNPISGHATLYWYQQILGQGPKLLIQFQNNGVVDDSQLPKDRFSAERLKGVDSTLKIQPAKLEDSAVYLCASSLVRRGIQETQYFGPGTRLLVL.

The chain is built from TRBV27 and TRBJ2-1, with 9 positions matching TRBD1. The CDR3 runs to 14 residues. Germline-derived CDR1 and CDR2 are MNHEY and SMNVEV (reference sequence). Germline trimming cut 3 bases from V and 10 bases from J; bases unmatched to any gene: 7. This CDR3 is CASSLGTGYGEQFF. CDR3 sequence (DNA): TGTGCCAGCAGTTTGGGGACAGGGTACGGGGAGCAGTTCTTC.

This clonotype was found a few times. V usage is TRBV5-1 and J usage is TRBJ2-2; maybe TRBD1 (6 bases). Germline assignment: CDR1 SGHRS and CDR2 YFSETQ. The CDR3 consists of 17 residues. The germline V and J ends were trimmed by 0 bases and 4 bases, with 16 bases remaining between them. CDR3 sequence (DNA): TGCGCCAGCAGCTTGGACCCGGCAGGGGCTGGCACCGGGGAGCTGTTTTTT. It yields the protein CASSLDPAGAGTGELFF.

This clonotype was seen more than once but under ten times. This chain links TRBV11-2 with TRBJ1-5; 9 bases fit TRBD1. The germline V gene encodes CDR1 SGHAT and CDR2 FQNNGV. CDR3 size: 14 residues. After removal of 1 base from V and 9 bases from J, the junction contained 4 bases not matched to a gene. The CDR3 coding sequence is TGTGCCAGCAGCTTAGGACAGGGGGGTTGGCCCCAGCATTTT. This gives the protein CASSLGQGGWPQHF.

This clonotype has a count of ten or more. This chain links TRBV20-1 with TRBJ2-7; a possible D gene is TRBD2 (5 bases). Germline V gene lookup returns CDR1 DFQATT and CDR2 SNEGSKA (reference sequence). V was cut by 5 bases and J by 0 bases, with 11 bases left in between. There are 13 residues in the CDR3. The CDR3 DNA is TGCAGTGCTCTACGGGATTTCTCCTACGAGCAGTACTTC. Translating it yields CSALRDFSYEQYF.

The chain employs TRBV4-1 and TRBJ2-3; D gene uncertain. Per germline, CDR1 MGHRA and CDR2 YSYEKL. V was trimmed by 6 bases and J by 0 bases, leaving 13 bases between them. The CDR3 runs 15 residues. The CDR3 region is CASRFSGGSTDTQYF. CDR3 nucleotide sequence: TGCGCCAGCAGGTTCAGTGGCGGAAGCACAGATACGCAGTATTTT.

At least ten counts were recorded for this clonotype. V usage is TRBV6-5 and J usage is TRBJ1-2; 8 nucleotides line up with TRBD1. V gave up 2 bases and J gave up 3 bases; unmatched junction bases: 11. The CDR3 loop spans 17 amino acids. Germline V gives CDR1 MNHEY, CDR2 SVGAGI. Written as DNA, the CDR3 is TGTGCCAGCAGTTACAGGGACAGGAGGAGGGATTACTATGGCTACACCTTC. Its translation: CASSYRDRRRDYYGYTF.

In this sample, this clonotype turned up a few times. The chain has TRBV7-6 and TRBJ2-2, with D perhaps matching TRBD1 (6 bases). This CDR3 has 16 amino acids. Germline CDR1 SGHVS, CDR2 FNYEAQ. Between the trimmed V and J ends, which lost 2 bases and 4 bases, there was a span of 14 bases. The CDR3 nucleotides read TGTGCCAGCAGCTTACCAGGGGATGGGGGCACCGGGGAGCTGTTTTTT. It specifies CASSLPGDGGTGELFF.

This clonotype was seen more than once but under ten times. The chain is built from TRBV2 and TRBJ1-6, with D unclear. CDR1 and CDR2 from the germline V gene are SNHLY and FYNNEI. CDR3 size: 15 residues. The V gene lost 8 bases and the J gene lost 10 bases, with 21 bases spanning the gap. CDR3: CASAIRRRVGSPLHF. CDR3 in DNA: TGTGCCAGCGCGATACGGCGGCGGGTTGGCTCACCCCTCCACTTT.

The chain is built from TRBV4-1 and TRBJ2-3; D may correspond to TRBD1 or TRBD2 (6 bases each). V lost 5 bases to trimming and J lost 8 bases, with 14 bases between them. The CDR3 sequence is 13 residues long. Germline CDR1 reads MGHRA; CDR2 reads YSYEKL. The CDR3 is CASSIRGAGTQYF. CDR3 coding DNA: TGCGCCAGCAGCATTAGGGGGGCAGGTACGCAGTATTTT.

This chain links TRBV23-1 with TRBJ1-5, with D unclear. TRBV23-1 is an open reading frame whose function is uncertain. Trimming took 6 bases from V and 1 from J, leaving 7 bases between them. CDR3 length: 13 amino acids. CDR3 loop: CASSRESNQPQHF. CDR3 sequence (DNA): TGCGCCAGCAGCCGGGAAAGCAATCAGCCCCAGCATTTT.

This sequence joins TRBV6-4 and TRBJ2-7; the D is unclear. The CDR3 totals 12 residues. Germline CDR1 and CDR2: MRHNA and SNTAGT. The V end lost 3 bases, the J end lost 2 bases, and 5 bases lay between the germline ends. This chain's CDR3 is CASSEGTYEQYV. CDR3 nucleotides: TGTGCCAGCAGTGAGGGCACCTACGAGCAGTACGTC.

A few counts support this clonotype. The genes are TRBV6-5 and TRBJ1-5; maybe TRBD1 (5 bases). CDR1 is MNHEY, CDR2 SVGAGI, per germline. The CDR3 contains 16 residues. Trimming left V 4 bases short and J 1 base short, with 14 bases between. The chain's CDR3 is CASSSWGGGSNQPQHF. CDR3 bases: TGTGCCAGCAGTTCTTGGGGGGGGGGAAGCAATCAGCCCCAGCATTTT.

This sequence joins TRBV4-1 and TRBJ2-2; TRBD1 matches at 7 bases. The CDR3 covers 15 residues. Germline values: CDR1 MGHRA, CDR2 YSYEKL. The ends lost 2 bases at V and 9 bases at J; junction bases unmatched: 9. The CDR3, as DNA: TGCGCCAGCAGCCAATCAGGACAGGCAGTCCGGGAGCTGTTTTTT. Encoded protein: CASSQSGQAVRELFF.